What follows are 24 T cell receptor beta chains derived from one specimen sequenced in a study of shared clonotypes between healthy human individuals. Profiling relied on immunoSEQ multiplex PCR, and the TCRdb table lists in-frame clones only, not all of them. This sample yields around 2,000,000 clones, of which 95% are seen a single time; under 0.15% belongs to the top ten. Specimen: naive CD4+ T cells sorted from blood. As to subset: CD45RA+ positively selected. These receptor sequences come from a man younger than 35 in good health.

As regards this clone: Other DNA variants within this sample encode the same CDR3. The V call is TRBV6-5, the J call TRBJ1-1; D gene ambiguous. The germline CDR1 and CDR2 sequences are MNHEY and SVGAGI. The CDR3 runs to 13 residues. V was shortened by 3 bases and J by 1 base, with 6 bases between the two germline ends. CDR3 sequence: CASSYGPNTEAFF. The CDR3 nucleotides read TGTGCCAGCAGTTATGGCCCGAACACTGAAGCTTTCTTT.

This chain uses TRBV7-2 with TRBJ2-2; no definite D call. This CDR3 contains 12 residues. Germline CDR1 is SGHTA and CDR2 is FQGNSA. V dropped 6 bases and J dropped 6 bases, with 8 bases sitting between them. CDR3 bases: TGTGCCAGCAGAAAAATCCCCGGGGAGCTGTTTTTT. As protein: CASRKIPGELFF.

The V gene is TRBV5-6, the J gene TRBJ2-7; the D is unclear. In germline, CDR1 is SGHDT, CDR2 YYEEEE. The CDR3 runs to 15 residues. V was clipped by 0 bases and J by 0 bases, with 10 bases between them. The CDR3 DNA follows: TGTGCCAGCAGCTTGGCAGCCTCAAGCTCCTACGAGCAGTACTTC. Translating it yields CASSLAASSSYEQYF. The variable domain in full, with the rest retrieved from reference TRBV5-6 and TRBJ2-7, is DAGVTQSPTHLIKTRGQQVTLRCSPKSGHDTVSWYQQALGQGPQFIFQYYEEEERQRGNFPDRFSGHQFPNYSSELNVNALLLGDSALYLCASSLAASSSYEQYFGPGTRLTVT.

The gene calls are TRBV5-1 and TRBJ2-7, with D possibly being TRBD1 (6 bases). Per the germline V gene, CDR1 is SGHRS and CDR2 is YFSETQ. With 1 base removed from V and 5 bases from J, the gap between germline ends came to 10 bases. There are 13 residues in the CDR3. CDR3 sequence (DNA): TGCGCCAGCAGCTTGCAGGGGAGCAACGAGCAGTACTTC. Its protein is CASSLQGSNEQYF.

This chain uses TRBV19 with TRBJ2-1; 8 bases line up with TRBD1. The CDR3 runs 17 residues. Germline CDR1 reads LNHDA; CDR2 reads SQIVND (reference sequence). The V gene end was trimmed by 5 bases and the J gene end by 0 bases; junction bases not matched to a gene: 9. The CDR3 spells CASSLNAGTGSYNEQFF. As DNA, the CDR3 is TGTGCCAGTAGTCTAAATGCCGGGACAGGCTCCTACAATGAGCAGTTCTTC.

This sequence joins TRBV6-1 and TRBJ2-3, with 9 bases aligning to TRBD2. The CDR3 is 15 amino acids. Per the germline V gene, CDR1 is MNHNS and CDR2 is SASEGT. V was clipped by 6 bases and J by 2 bases; unmatched bases: 6. CDR3 bases: TGTGCCAGCAGGGAGACTAGCGGACACACAGATACGCAGTATTTT. Protein sequence: CASRETSGHTDTQYF.

In the case of this clone: Other DNA sequences in this sample translate to the same CDR3. V and J are TRBV6-5 and TRBJ1-2; D is perhaps TRBD1 (5 bases). Germline CDR1 and CDR2: MNHEY and SVGAGI. The V gene lost 4 bases and the J gene lost 1 base, with 7 bases spanning the gap. The CDR3 totals 13 residues. The CDR3 DNA follows: TGTGCCAGCAGTTCGACAGTTAACTATGGCTACACCTTC. Its protein is CASSSTVNYGYTF.

CDR3 DNA: TGTGCCAGCAGTTCTAGGACAGCATTGAGCTCCTACGAGCAGTACTTC. As protein: CASSSRTALSSYEQYF. This chain links TRBV27 with TRBJ2-7, with a possible D match to TRBD1 (6 bases). CDR1 and CDR2 from the germline V gene are MNHEY and SMNVEV (reference sequence). CDR3 length: 16 amino acids. V was shortened by 4 bases and J by 0 bases, with 16 bases between the two germline ends.

The chain carries TRBV6-5 and TRBJ1-2; D is undetermined. Germline V gene lookup returns CDR1 MNHEY and CDR2 SVGAGI. CDR3 size: 13 residues. V lost 6 bases and J lost 2, with 10 bases in between. The chain's CDR3 is CASSPDGNYGYTF. The DNA of the CDR3 is TGTGCCAGCAGCCCCGACGGGAACTATGGCTACACCTTC.

The chain combines TRBV4-1 with TRBJ1-4; tentatively, D is TRBD1 (6 bases). Germline CDR1 and CDR2: MGHRA and YSYEKL. Between the trimmed V and J ends, which lost 6 bases and 4 bases, there was a span of 18 bases. CDR3 length: 16 amino acids. CDR3 in DNA: TGCGCCAGCAGTCCTTCCCCGGACAGTTATAATGAAAAACTGTTTTTT. Residues: CASSPSPDSYNEKLFF.

The J gene is TRBJ2-7, the V gene TRBV5-1; 11 positions match TRBD1. V shed 4 bases and J 6 bases; nucleotides not matched to a gene: 6. Germline CDR1 and CDR2: SGHRS and YFSETQ. The CDR3 has 14 amino acids. Here the CDR3 DNA reads TGCGCCAGCAGCCCCGGGACAGGGGGATTCGAGCAGTACTTC. Protein product: CASSPGTGGFEQYF.

The chain couples TRBV18 to TRBJ2-2, with unresolved D. The V gene's germline CDR1 is KGHSH and CDR2 LQKENI. This CDR3 contains 13 residues. V was clipped by 3 bases and J by 8 bases, with 10 bases between them. The DNA for the CDR3 is TGTGCCAGCTCACCGATACTACCGGGGGAGCTGTTTTTT. This sequence encodes CASSPILPGELFF.

The chain combines TRBV5-1 with TRBJ1-3, with D hard to call. This CDR3 has 15 residues. CDR1 and CDR2 from the germline V gene are SGHRS and YFSETQ. V lost 2 bases and J lost 3, with 12 bases in between. The CDR3, as DNA: TGCGCCAGCAGCTTACCGGGAGAAAGTGGAAACACCATATATTTT. Its protein is CASSLPGESGNTIYF.

This clone was found once. The chain joins TRBV9 to TRBJ2-7; weak D call: TRBD1 (5 bases). Looked up from germline, CDR1 is SGDLS and CDR2 is YYNGEE. CDR3 size: 13 residues. Trimming removed 3 bases from V and 6 bases from J, with 13 bases in between. The CDR3 spells CASSGPRRGEQYF. CDR3 bases: TGTGCCAGCAGCGGACCGAGAAGGGGCGAGCAGTACTTC.

The rearrangement links TRBV6-5 to TRBJ1-2; D gene uncertain. The V gene's germline CDR1 is MNHEY and CDR2 SVGAGI. Trimming removed 6 bases from V and 3 bases from J, with 8 bases in between. The CDR3 contains 12 residues. This CDR3 reads CASRGIDYGYTF. In DNA, the CDR3 is TGTGCCAGCAGGGGGATAGACTATGGCTACACCTTC.

The CDR3 DNA reads TGTGCCATCAGCGCCCGGCCTAGCGGGGGGGCCGGAGAGACCCAGTACTTC. This gives the protein CAISARPSGGAGETQYF. The chain combines TRBV10-3 with TRBJ2-5; TRBD2 matches 12 bases. The CDR3 contains 17 residues. Germline V gives CDR1 ENHRY, CDR2 SYGVKD. The junction had 12 bases not matched to a gene; V was cut back by 6 bases and J by 4 bases.

This rearrangement joins TRBV6-5 to TRBJ2-7; maybe TRBD1 (5 bases). Trimming removed 6 bases at V and 0 bases at J, with 15 bases between. CDR3 size: 15 residues. CDR1 and CDR2 (germline): MNHEY, SVGAGI. CDR3 loop: CASSLLDKSSYEQYF. The DNA of the CDR3 is TGTGCCAGCAGCTTGTTGGACAAGAGCTCCTACGAGCAGTACTTC.

The rearrangement joins TRBV10-3 to TRBJ1-2, with D perhaps matching TRBD1 (6 bases). Germline V gene data show CDR1 as ENHRY and CDR2 as SYGVKD. This CDR3 is 14 amino acids long. Trimming removed 1 base at V and 7 bases at J, with 13 bases between. The chain's CDR3 is CAISELQGSGGYTF. DNA for the CDR3: TGTGCCATCAGTGAGTTACAGGGCTCGGGTGGCTACACCTTC.

This clone was observed once. Mismatch with germline at one junction end may stem from a read error. The J gene is TRBJ2-5, the V gene TRBV10-1; possibly TRBD2 for D (6 bases). CDR3 length equals 15 residues. Germline CDR1 and CDR2: WNHNN and SYGVQD (reference sequence). The CDR3 nucleotides read TGCGCCAGCAGTGAGGGCCGGGGGTACCAGGAGACCCAGTACTTC. Translated: CASSEGRGYQETQYF.

As for this clone: The junction and the germline gene differ at one end; a read error may be behind it. The V gene is TRBV27, the J gene TRBJ2-7, with unresolved D. The CDR3 runs 15 residues. Per the germline V gene, CDR1 is MNHEY and CDR2 is SMNVEV (reference sequence). This CDR3 reads CASSLSLGRSFEQYF. The CDR3 nucleotides are TGTGCCAGCAGTTTATCCCTTGGCAGATCCTTCGAGCAGTACTTC.

This chain joins TRBV6-5 and TRBJ1-2; 7 nucleotides align to TRBD1. The CDR3 contains 15 residues. Germline CDR1 MNHEY, CDR2 SVGAGI. V was clipped by 0 bases and J by 7 bases; unmatched bases: 8. The DNA of the CDR3 is TGTGCCAGCAGTTACTCTCGGGACAGTCCATCTGGCTACACCTTC. Encoded protein: CASSYSRDSPSGYTF.

The CDR3, as DNA: TGCGCCAGCAGTGACCGGCCGGGGACGCAGTATTTT. It yields the protein CASSDRPGTQYF. This chain links TRBV10-1 with TRBJ2-3; D is possibly TRBD2 (5 bases). The CDR3 runs to 12 residues. Deletions cut 3 bases from V and 9 bases from J, with 10 bases between. Germline V gives CDR1 WNHNN, CDR2 SYGVQD (reference sequence).

This chain connects TRBV6-1 to TRBJ1-1; weak D call: TRBD1 (5 bases). Germline V gene lookup returns CDR1 MNHNS and CDR2 SASEGT. This CDR3 contains 15 residues. Trimming cost V 3 bases and J 1 base, with 12 bases left between them. The CDR3 DNA is TGTGCCAGCAGTGACGAAGGGGCGAAGAACACTGAAGCTTTCTTT. Amino acids: CASSDEGAKNTEAFF.

The rearrangement joins TRBV29-1 to TRBJ2-5, with TRBD2 as a possible D gene (6 bases). V shed 0 bases and J shed 7 bases, with 18 bases lying between them. Per the germline V gene, CDR1 is SQVTM and CDR2 is ANQGSEA. The CDR3 is 15 amino acids. CDR3 DNA sequence: TGCAGCGTTGAAGAAAAGGAGACTAGGAGGGGGACCCAGTACTTC. Translating gives CSVEEKETRRGTQYF. The full variable domain, completed using reference TRBV29-1 and TRBJ2-5, is SAVISQKPSRDICQRGTSLTIQCQVDSQVTMMFWYRQQPGQSLTLIATANQGSEATYESGFVIDKFPISRPNLTFSTLTVSNMSPEDSSIYLCSVEEKETRRGTQYFGPGTRLLVL.